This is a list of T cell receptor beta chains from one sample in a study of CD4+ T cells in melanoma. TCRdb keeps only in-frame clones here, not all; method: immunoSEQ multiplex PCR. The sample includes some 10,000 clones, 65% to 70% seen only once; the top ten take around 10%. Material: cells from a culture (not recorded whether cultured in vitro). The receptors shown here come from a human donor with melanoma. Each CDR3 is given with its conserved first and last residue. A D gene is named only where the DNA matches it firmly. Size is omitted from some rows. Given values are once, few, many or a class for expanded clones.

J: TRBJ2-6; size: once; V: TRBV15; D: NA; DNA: TGTGCCACCACACAGGGATTTGGGGCCAACGTCCTGACTTTC; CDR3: CATTQGFGANVLTF
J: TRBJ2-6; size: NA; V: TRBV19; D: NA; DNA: TGTGCCAGTCGTATGGGTTCTGGGGCCAACGTCCTGACTTTC; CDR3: CASRMGSGANVLTF
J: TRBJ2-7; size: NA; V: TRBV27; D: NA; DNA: TGTGCCAGCACCCTGCGCAGGGTCGGCGCCTACGAGCAGTACTTC; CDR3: CASTLRRVGAYEQYF
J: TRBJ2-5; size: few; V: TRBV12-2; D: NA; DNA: TGTGCAAGAGCGGGGGGGCCCGGAGAGACCCAGTACTTC; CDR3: CARAGGPGETQYF
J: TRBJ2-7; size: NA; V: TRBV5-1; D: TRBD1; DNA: TGCGCCAGCAGCCCCCGGACAGGATTCCGCGAGCAGTACTTC; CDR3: CASSPRTGFREQYF
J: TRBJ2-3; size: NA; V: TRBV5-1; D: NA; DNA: TGCGCCAGCAGCTGGGACGGCGTCACAGATACGCAGTATTTT; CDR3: CASSWDGVTDTQYF
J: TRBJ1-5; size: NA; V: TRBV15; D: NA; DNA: TGTGCCACCAGCAGGTGGGACTCTGATCAGCCCCAGCATTTT; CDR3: CATSRWDSDQPQHF
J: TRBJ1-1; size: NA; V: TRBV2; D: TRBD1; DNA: TGTGCCAGGGGACAGGGGATGAACACTGAAGCTTTCTTT; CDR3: CARGQGMNTEAFF
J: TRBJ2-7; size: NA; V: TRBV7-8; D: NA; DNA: TGTGCCAGCAGCAAGATGAGGGATATGAACGAGCAGTACTTC; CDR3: CASSKMRDMNEQYF
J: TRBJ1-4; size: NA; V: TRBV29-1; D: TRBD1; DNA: TGCAGCGGTGGGGACAGACGTAATGAAAAACTGTTTTTT; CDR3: CSGGDRRNEKLFF
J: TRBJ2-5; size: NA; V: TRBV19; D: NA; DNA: TGTGCCAGTAGTACGCTCGGGAGCGGTCAAGAGACCCAGTACTTC; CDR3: CASSTLGSGQETQYF
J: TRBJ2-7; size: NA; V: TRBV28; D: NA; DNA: TGTGCCAGCAGTTCCCAGGGTCCCTACGAGCAGTACTTC; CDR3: CASSSQGPYEQYF
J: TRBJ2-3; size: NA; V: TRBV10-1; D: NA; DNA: TGCGCCAGCAGTGGGGGCGACAGAAGCACAGATACGCAGTATTTT; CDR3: CASSGGDRSTDTQYF
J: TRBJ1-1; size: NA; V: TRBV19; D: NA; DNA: TGTGCCAGTAGCAGGGACGGCAGTATGAACACTGAAGCTTTCTTT; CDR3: CASSRDGSMNTEAFF
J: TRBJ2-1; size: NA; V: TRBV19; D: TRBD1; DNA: TGTGCCAGTAGTCGCAGGACAGGGGAATTCAATGAGCAGTTCTTC; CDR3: CASSRRTGEFNEQFF
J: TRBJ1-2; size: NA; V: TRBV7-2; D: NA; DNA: TGTGCCAGCAGCTATTTGGGAACTGGCTACACCTTC; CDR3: CASSYLGTGYTF
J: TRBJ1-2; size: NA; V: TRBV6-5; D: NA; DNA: TGTGCCAGCAGTTACAGTCGGACACCTCCTCGCTATGGCTACACCTTC; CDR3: CASSYSRTPPRYGYTF
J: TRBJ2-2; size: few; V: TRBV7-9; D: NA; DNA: TGTGCCAGCAGCTTAGAGTACACCGGGGAGCTGTTTTTT; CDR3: CASSLEYTGELFF
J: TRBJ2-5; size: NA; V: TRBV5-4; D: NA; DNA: TGTGCCAGCAGCTTGGCCGGGAGCCAAGAGACCCAGTACTTC; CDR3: CASSLAGSQETQYF
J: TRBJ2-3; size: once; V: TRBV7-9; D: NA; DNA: TGTGCCAGCAGCTTATCCTGGGGGCCCACAAATACGCAGTATTTT; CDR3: CASSLSWGPTNTQYF
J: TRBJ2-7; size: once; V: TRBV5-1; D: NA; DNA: TGCGCCAGCAGCTTCCGGGTCGGGGCCTACGAGCAGTACTTC; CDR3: CASSFRVGAYEQYF
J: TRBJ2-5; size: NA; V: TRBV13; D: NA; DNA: TGTGCCAGCAGCTTTTATACAGGACGCTTGAGATGGGAGACCCAGTACTTC; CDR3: CASSFYTGRLRWETQYF
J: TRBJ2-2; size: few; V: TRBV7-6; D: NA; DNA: TGTGCCAGCAGCTTACTTCCAGACGCCGGGGAGCTGTTTTTT; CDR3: CASSLLPDAGELFF
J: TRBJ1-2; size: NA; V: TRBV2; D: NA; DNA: TGTGCCAGCAACCCAAGGGGTTCTGGTGGCTACACCTTC; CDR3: CASNPRGSGGYTF
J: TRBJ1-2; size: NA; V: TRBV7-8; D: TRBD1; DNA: TGTGCCAGCAGCCGTACCGGGACAGGGGGCGGCTACACCTTC; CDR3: CASSRTGTGGGYTF
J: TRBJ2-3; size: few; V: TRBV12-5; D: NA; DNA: TGTGCTAGTGGGGATTTTGATACGCAGTATTTT; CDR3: CASGDFDTQYF
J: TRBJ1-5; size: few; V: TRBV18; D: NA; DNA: TGTGCCAGCTCACCAAGGACAGCGGATCAGCCCCAGCATTTT; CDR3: CASSPRTADQPQHF
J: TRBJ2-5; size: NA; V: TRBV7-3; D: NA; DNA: TGTGCCAGCAGCCCCACGGGCCTCCAAGAGACCCAGTACTTC; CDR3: CASSPTGLQETQYF
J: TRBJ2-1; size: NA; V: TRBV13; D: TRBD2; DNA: TGTGCCAGCAGCACCCGGACTAGGGCACTCTCTGAGCAGTTCTTC; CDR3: CASSTRTRALSEQFF
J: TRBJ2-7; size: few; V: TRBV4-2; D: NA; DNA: TGTGCCAGCAGCCCCGGACAATTCTACGAGCAGTACTTC; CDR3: CASSPGQFYEQYF
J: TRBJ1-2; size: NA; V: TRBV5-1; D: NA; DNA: TGCGCCAGTGCGACGGATAACTATGGCTACACCTTC; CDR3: CASATDNYGYTF
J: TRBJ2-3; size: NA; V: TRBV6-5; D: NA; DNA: TGTGCCAGCAGTTACTTAAACACAGATACGCAGTATTTT; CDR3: CASSYLNTDTQYF
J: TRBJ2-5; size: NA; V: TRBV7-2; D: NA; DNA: TGTGCCAGCAGCCACCCCACAGGGTACCAAGAGACCCAGTACTTC; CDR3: CASSHPTGYQETQYF
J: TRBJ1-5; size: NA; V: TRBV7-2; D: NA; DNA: TGTGCCAGCAGCCCCGGCGGCCGGGATCAGCCCCAGCATTTT; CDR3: CASSPGGRDQPQHF
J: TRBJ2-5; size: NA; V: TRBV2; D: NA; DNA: TGTGCCAGCAGCCCGTCAGTTGGGGTAGAGACCCAGTACTTC; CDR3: CASSPSVGVETQYF
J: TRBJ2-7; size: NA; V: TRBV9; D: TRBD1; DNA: TGTGCCAGCAGCGTCTCCGGGACAGGGGCCTACGAGCAGTACTTC; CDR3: CASSVSGTGAYEQYF
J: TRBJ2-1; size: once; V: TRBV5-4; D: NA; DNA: TGTGCCAGCAGCACAAAGACTAGTCCGGCTCCCGAGCAGTTCTTC; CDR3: CASSTKTSPAPEQFF
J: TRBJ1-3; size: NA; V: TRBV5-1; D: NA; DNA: TGCGCCAGCAGCTCTTCCCCCTCTGGAAACACCATATATTTT; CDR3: CASSSSPSGNTIYF
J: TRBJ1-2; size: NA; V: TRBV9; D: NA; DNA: TGTGCCAGCAGCGTAGAACCCGTGGGGAATTGGGGGTATGGCTACACCTTC; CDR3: CASSVEPVGNWGYGYTF
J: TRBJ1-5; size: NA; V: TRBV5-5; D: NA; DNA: TGTGCCAGCAGCAAAGGACAGAGCAATCAGCCCCAGCATTTT; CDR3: CASSKGQSNQPQHF
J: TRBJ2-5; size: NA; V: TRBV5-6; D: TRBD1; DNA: TGTGCCAGCAGCTTAGGGGGACAGGGGTTTCAAGAGACCCAGTACTTC; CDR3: CASSLGGQGFQETQYF